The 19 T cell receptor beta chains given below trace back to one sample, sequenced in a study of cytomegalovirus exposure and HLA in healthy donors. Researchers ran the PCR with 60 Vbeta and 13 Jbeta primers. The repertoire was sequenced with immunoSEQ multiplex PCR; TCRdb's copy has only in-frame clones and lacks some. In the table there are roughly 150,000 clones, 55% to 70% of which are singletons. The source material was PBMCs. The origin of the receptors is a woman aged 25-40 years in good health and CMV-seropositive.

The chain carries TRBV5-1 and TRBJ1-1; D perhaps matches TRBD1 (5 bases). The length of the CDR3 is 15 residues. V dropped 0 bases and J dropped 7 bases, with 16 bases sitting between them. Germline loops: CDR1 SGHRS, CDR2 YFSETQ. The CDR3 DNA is TGCGCCAGCAGCTTGGGGTCGGCAGGGATCGTTGAAGCTTTCTTT. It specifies CASSLGSAGIVEAFF. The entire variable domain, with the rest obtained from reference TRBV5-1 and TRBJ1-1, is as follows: KAGVTQTPRYLIKTRGQQVTLSCSPISGHRSVSWYQQTPGQGLQFLFEYFSETQRNKGNFPGRFSGRQFSNSRSEMNVSTLELGDSALYLCASSLGSAGIVEAFFGQGTRLTVV.

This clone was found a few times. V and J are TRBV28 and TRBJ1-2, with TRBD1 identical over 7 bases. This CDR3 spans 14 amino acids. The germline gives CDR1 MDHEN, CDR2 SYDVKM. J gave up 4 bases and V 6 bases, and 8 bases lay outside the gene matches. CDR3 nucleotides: TGTGCCAGCAGACCGGGACAGAATCTCTATGGCTACACCTTC. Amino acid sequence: CASRPGQNLYGYTF.

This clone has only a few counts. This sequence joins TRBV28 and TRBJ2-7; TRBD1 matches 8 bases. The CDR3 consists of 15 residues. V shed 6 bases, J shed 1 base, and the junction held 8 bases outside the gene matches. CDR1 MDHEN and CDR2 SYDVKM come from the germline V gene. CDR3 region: CASRPDRGVSYEQYF. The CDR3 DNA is TGTGCCAGCAGACCCGACAGGGGAGTATCCTACGAGCAGTACTTC.

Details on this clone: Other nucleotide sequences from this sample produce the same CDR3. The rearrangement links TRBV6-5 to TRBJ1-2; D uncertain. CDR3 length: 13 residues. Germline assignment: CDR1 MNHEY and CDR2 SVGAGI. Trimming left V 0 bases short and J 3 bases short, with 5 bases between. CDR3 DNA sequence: TGTGCCAGCAGTTACTCGAGCGACTATGGCTACACCTTC. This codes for CASSYSSDYGYTF.

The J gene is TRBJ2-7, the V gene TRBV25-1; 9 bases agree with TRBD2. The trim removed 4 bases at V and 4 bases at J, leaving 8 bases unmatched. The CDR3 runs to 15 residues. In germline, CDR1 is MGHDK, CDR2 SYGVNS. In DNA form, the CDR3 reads TGTGCCAGCAGTGTGGCAGCGGGAGGCAAATACGAGCAGTACTTC. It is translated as CASSVAAGGKYEQYF.

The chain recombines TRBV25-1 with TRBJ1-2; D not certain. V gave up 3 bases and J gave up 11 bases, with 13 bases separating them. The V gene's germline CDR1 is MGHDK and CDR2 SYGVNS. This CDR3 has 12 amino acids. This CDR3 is CASSDNLQRYTF. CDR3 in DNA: TGTGCCAGCAGTGATAATCTCCAGCGGTACACCTTC.

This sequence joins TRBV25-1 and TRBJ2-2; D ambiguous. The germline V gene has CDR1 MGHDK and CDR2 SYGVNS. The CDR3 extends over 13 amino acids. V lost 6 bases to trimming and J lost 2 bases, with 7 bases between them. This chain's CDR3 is CASRQFNTGELFF. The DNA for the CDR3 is TGTGCCAGCAGACAGTTCAACACCGGGGAGCTGTTTTTT.

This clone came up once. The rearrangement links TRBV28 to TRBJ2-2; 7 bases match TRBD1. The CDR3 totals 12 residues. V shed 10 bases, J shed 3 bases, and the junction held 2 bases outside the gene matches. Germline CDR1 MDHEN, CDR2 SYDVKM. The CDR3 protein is CATGQDTGELFF. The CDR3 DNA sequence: TGTGCCACCGGACAGGACACCGGGGAGCTGTTTTTT.

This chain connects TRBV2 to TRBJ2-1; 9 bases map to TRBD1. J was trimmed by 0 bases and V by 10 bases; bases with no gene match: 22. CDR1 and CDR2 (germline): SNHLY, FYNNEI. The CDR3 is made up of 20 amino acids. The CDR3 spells CAILSEGQGPLLVSYNEQFF. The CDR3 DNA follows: TGTGCCATATTGTCGGAGGGACAGGGTCCCCTATTGGTCTCCTACAATGAGCAGTTCTTC.

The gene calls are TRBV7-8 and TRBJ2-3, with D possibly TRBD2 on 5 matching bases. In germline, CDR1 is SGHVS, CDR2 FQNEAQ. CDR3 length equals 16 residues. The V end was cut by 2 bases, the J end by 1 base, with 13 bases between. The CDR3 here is CASSLNLWRGTDTQYF. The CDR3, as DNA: TGTGCCAGCAGCTTAAATCTGTGGCGGGGCACAGATACGCAGTATTTT.

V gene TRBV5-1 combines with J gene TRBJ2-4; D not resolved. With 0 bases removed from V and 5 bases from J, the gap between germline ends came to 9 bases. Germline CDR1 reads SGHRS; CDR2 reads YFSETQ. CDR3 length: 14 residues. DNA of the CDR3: TGCGCCAGCAGCTTGGGTCTTGGCCAAAACATTCAGTACTTC. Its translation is CASSLGLGQNIQYF.

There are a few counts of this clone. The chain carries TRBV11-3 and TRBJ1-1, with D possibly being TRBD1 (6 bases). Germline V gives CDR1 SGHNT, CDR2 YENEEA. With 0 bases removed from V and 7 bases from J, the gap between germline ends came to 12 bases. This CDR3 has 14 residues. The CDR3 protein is CASSLDRAGDEAFF. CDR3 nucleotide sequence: TGTGCCAGCAGCTTAGATAGGGCAGGGGATGAAGCTTTCTTT. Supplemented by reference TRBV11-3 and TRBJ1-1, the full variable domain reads EAGVVQSPRYKIIEKKQPVAFWCNPISGHNTLYWYLQNLGQGPELLIRYENEEAVDDSQLPKDRFSAERLKGVDSTLKIQPAELGDSAVYLCASSLDRAGDEAFFGQGTRLTVV.

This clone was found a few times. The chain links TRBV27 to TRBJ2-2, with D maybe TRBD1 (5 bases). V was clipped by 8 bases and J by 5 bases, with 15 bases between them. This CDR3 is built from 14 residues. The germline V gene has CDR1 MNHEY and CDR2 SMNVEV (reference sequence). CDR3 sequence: CASLPRTLTGELFF. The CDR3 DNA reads TGTGCCAGCCTACCTCGGACATTAACCGGGGAGCTGTTTTTT.

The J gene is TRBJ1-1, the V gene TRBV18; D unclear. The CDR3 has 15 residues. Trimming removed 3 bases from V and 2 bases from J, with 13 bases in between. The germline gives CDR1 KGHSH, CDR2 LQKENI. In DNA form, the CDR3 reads TGTGCCAGCTCACCCCGTAAATTAGCTAACACTGAAGCTTTCTTT. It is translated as CASSPRKLANTEAFF.

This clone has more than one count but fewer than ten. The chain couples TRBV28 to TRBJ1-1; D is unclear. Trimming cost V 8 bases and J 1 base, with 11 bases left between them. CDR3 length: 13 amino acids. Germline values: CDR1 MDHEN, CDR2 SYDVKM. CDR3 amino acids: CASVGVSNTEAFF. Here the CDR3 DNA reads TGTGCCAGCGTCGGAGTCTCGAACACTGAAGCTTTCTTT. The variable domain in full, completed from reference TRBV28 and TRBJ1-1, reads DVKVTQSSRYLVKRTGEKVFLECVQDMDHENMFWYRQDPGLGLRLIYFSYDVKMKEKGDIPEGYSVSREKKERFSLILESASTNQTSMYLCASVGVSNTEAFFGQGTRLTVV.

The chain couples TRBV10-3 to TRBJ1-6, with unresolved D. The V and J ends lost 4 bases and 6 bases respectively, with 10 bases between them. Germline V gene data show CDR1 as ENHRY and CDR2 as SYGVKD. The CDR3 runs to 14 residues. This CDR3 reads CAISGSQSNSPLHF. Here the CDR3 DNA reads TGTGCCATCAGTGGTTCACAGAGTAATTCACCCCTCCACTTT.

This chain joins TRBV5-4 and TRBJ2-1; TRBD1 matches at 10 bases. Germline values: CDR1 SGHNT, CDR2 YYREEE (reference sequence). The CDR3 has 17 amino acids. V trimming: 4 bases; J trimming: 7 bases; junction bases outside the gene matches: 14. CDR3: CASSPRQGAGVINEQFF. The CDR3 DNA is TGTGCCAGCAGCCCCCGACAGGGGGCTGGTGTCATTAATGAGCAGTTCTTC.

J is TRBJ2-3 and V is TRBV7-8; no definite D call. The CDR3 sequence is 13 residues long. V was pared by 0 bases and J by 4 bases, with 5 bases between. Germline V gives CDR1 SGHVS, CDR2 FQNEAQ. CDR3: CASSLAAADTQYF. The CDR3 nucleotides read TGTGCCAGCAGCTTAGCCGCGGCAGATACGCAGTATTTT. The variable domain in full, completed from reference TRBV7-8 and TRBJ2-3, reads GAGVSQSPRYKVAKRGQDVALRCDPISGHVSLFWYQQALGQGPEFLTYFQNEAQLDKSGLPSDRFFAERPEGSVSTLKIQRTQQEDSAVYLCASSLAAADTQYFGPGTRLTVL.

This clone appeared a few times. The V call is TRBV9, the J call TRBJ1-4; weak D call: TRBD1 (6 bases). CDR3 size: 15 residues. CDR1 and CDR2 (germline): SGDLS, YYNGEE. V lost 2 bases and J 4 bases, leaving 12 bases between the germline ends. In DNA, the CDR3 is TGTGCCAGCAGCGTCCATACAGGGTTTAATGAAAAACTGTTTTTT. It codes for CASSVHTGFNEKLFF.